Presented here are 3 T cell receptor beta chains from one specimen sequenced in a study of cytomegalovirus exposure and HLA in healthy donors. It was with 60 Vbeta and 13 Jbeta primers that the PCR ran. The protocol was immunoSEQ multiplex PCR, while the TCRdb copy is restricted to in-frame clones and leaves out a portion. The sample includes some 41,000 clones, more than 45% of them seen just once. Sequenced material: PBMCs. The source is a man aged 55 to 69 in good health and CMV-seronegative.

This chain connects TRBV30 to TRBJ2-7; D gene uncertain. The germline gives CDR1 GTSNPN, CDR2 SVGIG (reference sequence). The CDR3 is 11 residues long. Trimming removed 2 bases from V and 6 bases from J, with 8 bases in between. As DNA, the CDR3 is TGTGCCTGGAGTCTACCTGGCGAGCAGTACTTC. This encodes CAWSLPGEQYF.

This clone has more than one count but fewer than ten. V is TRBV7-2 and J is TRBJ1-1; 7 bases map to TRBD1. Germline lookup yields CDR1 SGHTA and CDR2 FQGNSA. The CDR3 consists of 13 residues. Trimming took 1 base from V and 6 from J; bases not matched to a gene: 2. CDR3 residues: CASSLDGQAEAFF. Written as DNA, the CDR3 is TGTGCCAGCAGCTTAGACGGACAGGCTGAAGCTTTCTTT.

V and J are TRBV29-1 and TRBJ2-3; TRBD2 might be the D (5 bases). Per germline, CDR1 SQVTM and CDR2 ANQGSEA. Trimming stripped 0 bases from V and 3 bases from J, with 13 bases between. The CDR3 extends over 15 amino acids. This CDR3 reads CSVEDPRRSTDTQYF. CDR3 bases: TGCAGCGTTGAAGATCCGAGGAGGTCGACAGATACGCAGTATTTT.